What follows are 15 T cell receptor beta chains derived from one specimen sequenced in a study of blood T cell repertoires in COVID-19. Produced via immunoSEQ multiplex PCR; TCRdb's table is partial and in-frame only. The sample contains 190,000 or so clones, over 75% of which appear only once. Sequencing was done on a sample of peripheral blood. All receptors derive from a woman older than 75 with active or convalescent COVID-19.

This chain uses TRBV5-4 with TRBJ1-4, with D unresolved. CDR1 is SGHNT, CDR2 YYREEE, per germline (reference sequence). Trimming pared 1 base from V and 6 bases from J, leaving 13 bases between. The CDR3 runs to 15 residues. In DNA form, the CDR3 reads TGTGCCAGCAGCTTGCATTCCGGAGATGATGAAAAACTGTTTTTT. It encodes CASSLHSGDDEKLFF.

This clone was recorded a few times. The rearrangement links TRBV4-1 to TRBJ2-1, with D unresolved. Trimming shortened V by 2 bases and J by 4 bases, and 12 bases separated the two germline ends. The CDR3 spans 15 residues. Germline-derived CDR1 and CDR2 are MGHRA and YSYEKL. Here the CDR3 reads CASSQTPGLYNEQFF. CDR3 DNA: TGCGCCAGCAGCCAAACTCCCGGTTTATACAATGAGCAGTTCTTC.

This chain joins TRBV28 and TRBJ1-2; weak D call: TRBD1 (6 bases). Germline V lookup: CDR1 MDHEN, CDR2 SYDVKM. The CDR3 spans 16 residues. The V and J ends lost 3 bases and 2 bases respectively, with 16 bases between them. CDR3 protein: CASSLYRMTGNYGYTF. CDR3 coding DNA: TGTGCCAGCAGTTTGTACAGAATGACAGGAAACTATGGCTACACCTTC.

This clone has just one count. The gene calls are TRBV24-1 and TRBJ1-1; 7 nucleotides line up with TRBD1. Germline CDR1 KGHDR, CDR2 SFDVKD. J lost 2 bases, V lost 7 bases, and 6 bases had no gene match. This CDR3 is built from 14 residues. The CDR3 sequence is CATRGTGENTEAFF. The CDR3 DNA reads as TGTGCCACCAGAGGAACAGGGGAAAACACTGAAGCTTTCTTT.

The gene calls are TRBV28 and TRBJ1-2; 7 nucleotides agree with TRBD1. CDR1 and CDR2 (germline): MDHEN, SYDVKM. This CDR3 has 14 residues. With V trimmed by 4 bases and J by 2 bases, 4 bases remained unmatched. The CDR3, as DNA: TGTGCCAGCAGTTCGCCGACAGGGAACTATGGCTACACCTTC. It yields the protein CASSSPTGNYGYTF.

This clone was seen more than once but under ten times. The chain couples TRBV7-9 to TRBJ1-1; TRBD1 matches at 9 bases. V shed 6 bases and J 5 bases; nucleotides not matched to a gene: 7. The CDR3 sequence is 14 residues long. Germline CDR1 reads SEHNR; CDR2 reads FQNEAQ (reference sequence). The CDR3 is CASSNTGGGTEAFF. CDR3 in DNA: TGTGCCAGCAGTAACACAGGGGGCGGGACTGAAGCTTTCTTT.

This clone was counted a single time. The chain carries TRBV5-1 and TRBJ1-3; D gene uncertain. Trimming removed 2 bases from V and 0 bases from J, with 18 bases in between. Per germline, CDR1 SGHRS and CDR2 YFSETQ. The CDR3 length is 18 residues. CDR3 region: CASSLGVNSPLSGNTIYF. The CDR3 DNA reads as TGCGCCAGCAGCTTAGGTGTAAACAGTCCCCTCTCTGGAAACACCATATATTTT.

V and J are TRBV5-1 and TRBJ2-7; D gene ambiguous. The CDR3 length is 15 residues. The ends were cut back, 1 base at V and 2 bases at J, with 13 bases in the middle. CDR1 SGHRS and CDR2 YFSETQ come from the germline V gene. The chain's CDR3 is CASSLWPGDTYEQYF. CDR3 sequence (DNA): TGCGCCAGCAGCTTGTGGCCAGGTGATACCTACGAGCAGTACTTC. Combining the CDR3 with reference TRBV5-1 and TRBJ2-7 gives the whole variable domain KAGVTQTPRYLIKTRGQQVTLSCSPISGHRSVSWYQQTPGQGLQFLFEYFSETQRNKGNFPGRFSGRQFSNSRSEMNVSTLELGDSALYLCASSLWPGDTYEQYFGPGTRLTVT.

The rearrangement joins TRBV30 to TRBJ2-3; TRBD2 agrees at 7 bases. The CDR3 contains 15 residues. Trimming took 6 bases from V and 0 from J; bases not matched to a gene: 9. CDR1 and CDR2 from the germline V gene are GTSNPN and SVGIG (reference sequence). The CDR3 DNA sequence: TGTGCCTGCCCTGGGGAGGGGCATAGCACAGATACGCAGTATTTT. Its protein product is CACPGEGHSTDTQYF.

This chain connects TRBV30 to TRBJ2-5, with 7 positions matching TRBD2. The trim removed 5 bases at V and 1 base at J, leaving 7 bases unmatched. The CDR3 contains 14 residues. In germline, CDR1 is GTSNPN, CDR2 SVGIG (reference sequence). DNA of the CDR3: TGTGCCTGGTGGAGAGCGGGGCTCCAAGAGACCCAGTACTTC. Amino acids: CAWWRAGLQETQYF.

V usage is TRBV30 and J usage is TRBJ1-2; unclear D gene. The CDR3 contains 12 residues. Trimming left V 0 bases short and J 7 bases short, with 9 bases between. The germline V gene encodes CDR1 GTSNPN and CDR2 SVGIG (reference sequence). This CDR3 is CAWSVQRIGYTF. The DNA for the CDR3 is TGTGCCTGGAGTGTACAGCGGATTGGCTACACCTTC.

J is TRBJ2-1 and V is TRBV5-6; the match to TRBD2 covers 12 bases. The CDR3 has 13 residues. Losses at the gene ends were 4 bases for V and 12 bases for J; bases not matched to a gene: 5. Germline V CDR1 and CDR2: SGHDT, YYEEEE. The chain's CDR3 is CASSRLAGARQFF. The CDR3 nucleotides are TGTGCCAGCAGCAGACTAGCGGGGGCGAGGCAGTTCTTC.

CDR3 nucleotide sequence: TGCAGCGGTGGGACTAGCGGGGGGGCCCGCGAGCAGTTCTTC. It codes for CSGGTSGGAREQFF. The chain has TRBV29-1 and TRBJ2-1; 16 bases align to TRBD2. Looked up from germline, CDR1 is SQVTM and CDR2 is ANQGSEA. CDR3 size: 14 residues. The junction had 7 bases not matched to a gene; V was cut back by 7 bases and J by 10 bases.

The V and J genes are TRBV6-1 and TRBJ1-2; 10 nucleotides match TRBD1. This CDR3 comprises 15 residues. V trimming: 3 bases; J trimming: 7 bases; junction bases outside the gene matches: 8. The germline gives CDR1 MNHNS, CDR2 SASEGT. The chain's CDR3 is CASSETGGASSGYTF. The CDR3 coding sequence is TGTGCCAGCAGTGAGACAGGGGGCGCGTCTAGTGGCTACACCTTC.

This clone was detected once. The chain links TRBV9 to TRBJ1-4; 11 bases agree with TRBD1. Trimming took 3 bases from V and 7 from J; bases not matched to a gene: 5. This CDR3 contains 15 residues. Germline CDR1 reads SGDLS; CDR2 reads YYNGEE. CDR3 sequence reads: CASSAEGTGGEKLFF. CDR3 DNA: TGTGCCAGCAGCGCGGAAGGGACAGGGGGTGAAAAACTGTTTTTT.